The T cell receptor (beta chain) described here comes from a study of regulatory T cells in long-lasting Graves disease. Whole-study findings and limits: Analysis covered peripheral blood alone, not thyroid tissue.

Noted time point: newly diagnosed GD, antithyroid drugs for less than 3 months. From RNA extracted from PBMCs, the TCR library was made. There are many counts of this clonotype. The antigen is not known. Researchers made TCR beta libraries by using iRepertoire HTBI primers and running Arm-PCR on CDR3 regions. Original analysis: Identified across the samples were 62 TRBV segments and about 15 TRBJ segments. One entry per CDR3 protein, called by TCRdb with MiXCR from the multiplex PCR reads. The V and J calls reflect TCRdb's pipeline rather than the authors' work. The repertoire holds a few hundred thousand distinct CDR3 sequences, with approximately 10% as singletons. Between the trimmed V and J ends, which lost 3 bases and 2 bases, there was a span of 14 bases. The CDR3 has 15 residues. Germline V CDR1 and CDR2: MDHEN, SYDVKM. The data also belong to a second study, concerning T cells in Graves' hyperthyroidism and ophthalmopathy. Turning to that study: A first-round RT-PCR of the TCR CDR3 used the HTBI primer set.

This chain joins TRBV28 and TRBJ2-7; D perhaps matches TRBD2 (5 bases). The sample consisted of peripheral blood mononuclear cells (PBMCs), taken at new diagnosis, from a patient treated with antithyroid drugs. The sequence was collected from a woman between 18 and 29 years old with Graves disease. CDR3 region: CASSFAPGKTYEQYF. CDR3 bases: TGTGCCAGCAGTTTCGCTCCCGGGAAGACCTACGAGCAGTACTTC.